The next 18 T cell receptor beta chains were all read from a single sample in a study of CD8 T cells in Susac syndrome. Random hexamers primed reverse transcription of about 0.5 to 1 ug RNA. One entry per CDR3 protein results from TCRdb running MiXCR on the immunoSEQ multiplex PCR reads. The data hold roughly 190,000 distinct CDR3 sequences, with roughly 94% observed a single time. The sample consisted of CD8+ T cells from PBMCs. These receptors came from a human donor with Susac syndrome.

V gene TRBV20-1 combines with J gene TRBJ2-3; perhaps D is TRBD1 or TRBD2 (5 bases each). The V gene's germline CDR1 is DFQATT and CDR2 SNEGSKA (reference sequence). The CDR3 loop spans 13 amino acids. V was trimmed by 3 bases and J by 4 bases, leaving 11 bases between them. The CDR3 nucleotides read TGCAGTGCTAGTGTGGGGACGTCAGATACGCAGTATTTT. This codes for CSASVGTSDTQYF.

This chain uses TRBV6-2 or TRBV6-3 with TRBJ2-7; no definite D call. Trimming pared 8 bases from V and 0 bases from J, leaving 8 bases between. From germline, CDR1 is MNHEY and CDR2 SVGEGT. This CDR3 comprises 12 residues. The CDR3 bases are TGTGCCAGCGGGATGAGCTCCTACGAGCAGTACTTC. This codes for CASGMSSYEQYF.

The chain uses TRBV4-2 and TRBJ2-5, with 9 bases fitting TRBD2. CDR3 size: 19 residues. CDR1 and CDR2 from the germline V gene are LGHNA and YNFKEQ. The V gene end was trimmed by 0 bases and the J gene end by 2 bases; junction bases not matched to a gene: 13. The CDR3 reads CASSQDGSGRSATQETQYF. Here the CDR3 DNA reads TGTGCCAGCAGCCAAGATGGCAGCGGGAGGAGTGCTACGCAAGAGACCCAGTACTTC.

This clonotype has more than one count but fewer than ten. The chain recombines TRBV13 with TRBJ1-2, with TRBD1 as a possible D gene (6 bases). The germline V and J ends were trimmed by 6 bases and 2 bases, with 10 bases remaining between them. CDR3 size: 13 residues. Germline CDR1 and CDR2: PRHDT and FYEKMQ (reference sequence). DNA for the CDR3: TGTGCCAGCAGGCAAAGGGGGAACTATGGCTACACCTTC. It yields the protein CASRQRGNYGYTF.

The rearrangement joins TRBV9 to TRBJ1-5; 8 positions agree with TRBD1. Looked up from germline, CDR1 is SGDLS and CDR2 is YYNGEE. The CDR3 spans 13 residues. The V gene end was trimmed by 3 bases and the J gene end by 6 bases; junction bases not matched to a gene: 2. CDR3 residues: CASSAGGRQPQHF. The CDR3 DNA reads as TGTGCCAGCAGCGCAGGGGGCCGTCAGCCCCAGCATTTT.

The chain couples TRBV13 to TRBJ2-1; D is tentatively TRBD1 or TRBD2 (5 bases each). The CDR3 is 15 residues long. V was shortened by 5 bases and J by 3 bases, with 14 bases between the two germline ends. Germline CDR1 is PRHDT and CDR2 is FYEKMQ (reference sequence). CDR3 bases: TGTGCCAGCAGCCACGGGGCTGGGGTCTACAATGAGCAGTTCTTC. Protein sequence: CASSHGAGVYNEQFF.

This chain links TRBV4-1 with TRBJ2-1; no clear D gene. The CDR3 runs 11 residues. Trimming took off 4 bases at V and 9 bases at J, with 7 bases between the two ends. The V gene's germline CDR1 is MGHRA and CDR2 YSYEKL. This chain's CDR3 is CASSPGGEQFF. CDR3 sequence (DNA): TGCGCCAGCAGCCCTGGCGGTGAGCAGTTCTTC.

This rearrangement joins TRBV30 to TRBJ1-5; 8 bases fit TRBD1. The trim removed 5 bases at V and 0 bases at J, leaving 9 bases unmatched. Germline V gene data show CDR1 as GTSNPN and CDR2 as SVGIG (reference sequence). The CDR3 has 16 amino acids. The CDR3 loop is CAWGRTGQDSNQPQHF. CDR3 nucleotides: TGTGCCTGGGGACGGACAGGGCAGGATAGCAATCAGCCCCAGCATTTT. Based on the CDR3 plus reference TRBV30 and TRBJ1-5, the full variable domain is SQTIHQWPATLVQPVGSPLSLECTVEGTSNPNLYWYRQAAGRGLQLLFYSVGIGQISSEVPQNLSASRPQDRQFILSSKKLLLSDSGFYLCAWGRTGQDSNQPQHFGDGTRLSIL.

The chain is built from TRBV20-1 and TRBJ2-7; D gene ambiguous. The V gene's germline CDR1 is DFQATT and CDR2 SNEGSKA (reference sequence). Trimming removed 6 bases at V and 3 bases at J, with 18 bases between. This CDR3 spans 14 amino acids. In DNA, the CDR3 is TGCAGTGCGCGCGTTGTCGGACGGAACTACGAGCAGTACTTC. Its protein product is CSARVVGRNYEQYF.

CDR3 coding DNA: TGCGCCAGCAGTAATGCGGGACTAGCGTTTTACGCCGGGGAGCTGTTTTTT. Its translation is CASSNAGLAFYAGELFF. V and J are TRBV4-1 and TRBJ2-2, with 10 bases lining up with TRBD2. The germline V gene has CDR1 MGHRA and CDR2 YSYEKL. V shed 6 bases and J 6 bases; nucleotides not matched to a gene: 13. CDR3 length: 17 amino acids.

This chain connects TRBV28 to TRBJ2-7; 11 bases agree with TRBD2. The CDR3 runs 13 residues. The V gene end was trimmed by 7 bases and the J gene end by 4 bases; junction bases not matched to a gene: 3. The germline CDR1 and CDR2 sequences are MDHEN and SYDVKM. The CDR3 DNA reads as TGTGCCAGCAATCCTAGCGGGGGGTACGAGCAGTACTTC. As protein: CASNPSGGYEQYF.

The chain uses TRBV30 and TRBJ2-6, with 7 positions matching TRBD2. CDR1 is GTSNPN, CDR2 SVGIG, per germline (reference sequence). The J segment lost 0 bases and the V segment lost 2 bases, leaving 13 bases of the junction unmatched. This CDR3 has 19 residues. CDR3 residues: CAWSTPIAGSGSGANVLTF. The CDR3 DNA follows: TGTGCCTGGAGTACCCCAATAGCGGGTTCCGGCTCTGGGGCCAACGTCCTGACTTTC.

This clonotype has just a few counts. The chain uses TRBV6-2 or TRBV6-3 and TRBJ2-4; D is possibly TRBD2 (6 bases). V lost 5 bases, J lost 0 bases, and 11 bases lay in between. The CDR3 is 15 amino acids. The germline CDR1 and CDR2 sequences are MNHEY and SVGEGT. CDR3: CASSKGTLAKNIQYF. Written as DNA, the CDR3 is TGTGCCAGCAGTAAAGGGACTTTAGCCAAAAACATTCAGTACTTC.

The chain has TRBV29-1 and TRBJ1-1; D call uncertain. Germline CDR1 reads SQVTM; CDR2 reads ANQGSEA. CDR3 size: 13 residues. Trimming left V 3 bases short and J 0 bases short, with 8 bases between. DNA of the CDR3: TGCAGCGTTGAGGGCCGGATGAACACTGAAGCTTTCTTT. This encodes CSVEGRMNTEAFF.

This rearrangement joins TRBV29-1 to TRBJ1-1; D unclear. CDR1 is SQVTM, CDR2 ANQGSEA, per germline. V was shortened by 3 bases and J by 1 base, with 12 bases between the two germline ends. The length of the CDR3 is 14 residues. CDR3 protein: CSVDGQPENTEAFF. The CDR3 nucleotides are TGCAGCGTTGATGGTCAGCCAGAGAACACTGAAGCTTTCTTT. The full variable domain, completed using reference TRBV29-1 and TRBJ1-1, is SAVISQKPSRDICQRGTSLTIQCQVDSQVTMMFWYRQQPGQSLTLIATANQGSEATYESGFVIDKFPISRPNLTFSTLTVSNMSPEDSSIYLCSVDGQPENTEAFFGQGTRLTVV.

The CDR3 loop is CASSLRPDSGNTIYF. CDR3 in DNA: TGTGCCAGCAGCTTACGTCCCGACTCTGGAAACACCATATATTTT. The V call is TRBV7-8, the J call TRBJ1-3; D not certain. CDR1 is SGHVS and CDR2 is FQNEAQ in the germline V gene. The CDR3 length is 15 residues. V shed 2 bases and J shed 0 bases, with 8 bases lying between them.

The chain uses TRBV11-2 and TRBJ2-1; no reliable D call. The CDR3 consists of 13 residues. Per germline, CDR1 SGHAT and CDR2 FQNNGV. Deletions cut 1 base from V and 4 bases from J, with 5 bases between. The DNA for the CDR3 is TGTGCCAGCAGCTTAGGGGTTTACAATGAGCAGTTCTTC. The encoded protein is CASSLGVYNEQFF.

This chain uses TRBV27 with TRBJ2-3; TRBD1 agrees at 8 bases. The CDR3 extends over 16 amino acids. Germline assignment: CDR1 MNHEY and CDR2 SMNVEV (reference sequence). Unmatched junction bases numbered 9, after V lost 6 bases and J lost 1 base. This CDR3 reads CASSIIPGQGTDTQYF. The CDR3, as DNA: TGTGCCAGCAGCATTATACCGGGACAGGGCACAGATACGCAGTATTTT.